This T cell receptor (beta chain) stems from a study of OX40 agonist ivuxolimab in advanced cancers. Looking at the study overall: Eligibility rules accepted prior anti-PD-1, anti-PD-L1 or anti-CTLA-4 therapy, and roughly 42% had some.

Trimming shortened V by 4 bases and J by 2 bases, and 8 bases separated the two germline ends. Germline CDR1 reads MGHDK; CDR2 reads SYGVNS. This CDR3 contains 13 residues. Profiled with immunoSEQ multiplex PCR; TCRdb holds only in-frame clones, not every one. The sample includes about 130,000 clones, about nine tenths seen only once; the top ten take 1.1%. The chain has TRBV25-1 and TRBJ1-1, with D unclear. This material consisted of CD4+ or CD8+ T cells sorted from blood, taken in a trial of the OX40 agonist ivuxolimab. This sequence originates from an adult with an advanced solid tumor such as melanoma, head and neck, liver or kidney cancer. The CDR3 region is CASSVGSNTEAFF. The CDR3 DNA follows: TGTGCCAGCAGTGTGGGCAGCAACACTGAAGCTTTCTTT.